The 13 T cell receptor beta chains below come from one sample, sequenced in a study of long-term antiretroviral therapy in people with HIV. immunoSEQ v3.0 was run at survey level. Assay used: immunoSEQ multiplex PCR; TCRdb lists only in-frame clones, some missing. The sample holds fewer than 35,000 clones, roughly 80% seen once. The material was unsorted PBMCs, obtained 2 years after starting antiretroviral therapy. These receptors originate from a woman in her 50s with HIV.

Only a few counts were recorded for this clone. The chain is built from TRBV4-1 and TRBJ2-6; D not certain. Trimming stripped 7 bases from V and 0 bases from J, with 4 bases between. The CDR3 sequence is 13 residues long. From germline, CDR1 is MGHRA and CDR2 YSYEKL. CDR3 nucleotides: TGCGCCAGCACGGACTCTGGGGCCAACGTCCTGACTTTC. Protein product: CASTDSGANVLTF.

The chain combines TRBV11-2 with TRBJ1-2; TRBD1 matches at 8 bases. The CDR3 sequence is 15 residues long. Trimming at V came to 5 bases and at J to 5 bases, leaving 10 bases not matched to a gene. Germline V CDR1 and CDR2: SGHAT, FQNNGV. CDR3 coding DNA: TGTGCCAGCAGCAAGACAGGGGACCTTCGGTATGGCTACACCTTC. Translating gives CASSKTGDLRYGYTF. Looking up the rest from reference TRBV11-2 and TRBJ1-2 gives the full variable domain: EAGVAQSPRYKIIEKRQSVAFWCNPISGHATLYWYQQILGQGPKLLIQFQNNGVVDDSQLPKDRFSAERLKGVDSTLKIQPAKLEDSAVYLCASSKTGDLRYGYTFGSGTRLTVV.

The CDR3 here is CASSSWTSSQGQPQHF. CDR3 coding DNA: TGTGCCAGCAGTTCATGGACATCCTCACAGGGTCAGCCCCAGCATTTT. The chain employs TRBV27 and TRBJ1-5; perhaps TRBD1 as D (6 bases). There are 16 residues in the CDR3. V was clipped by 4 bases and J by 6 bases, with 19 bases between them. Germline-derived CDR1 and CDR2 are MNHEY and SMNVEV (reference sequence).

This clone was seen more than once but under ten times. The rearrangement uses TRBV2 and TRBJ1-3; D gene ambiguous. V dropped 4 bases and J dropped 4 bases, with 14 bases sitting between them. Germline-derived CDR1 and CDR2 are SNHLY and FYNNEI. The CDR3 extends over 15 amino acids. The DNA for the CDR3 is TGTGCCAGCAGTGTCGGCAGCTCGGGAGGAAACACCATATATTTT. Its protein product is CASSVGSSGGNTIYF.

This sequence joins TRBV27 and TRBJ2-3; TRBD2 matches at 8 bases. The CDR3 covers 15 residues. The junction had 6 bases not matched to a gene; V was cut back by 4 bases and J by 3 bases. Germline-derived CDR1 and CDR2 are MNHEY and SMNVEV (reference sequence). The CDR3 coding sequence is TGTGCCAGCAGTTCACCCGGGGGGGGGACAGATACGCAGTATTTT. This gives the protein CASSSPGGGTDTQYF.

Worth noting for this clone: In the same sample, other DNA sequences code for this CDR3. This chain's CDR3 is CASSPDRGGNQPQHF. CDR3 DNA sequence: TGTGCCAGCTCACCAGACAGGGGGGGCAATCAGCCCCAGCATTTT. This sequence joins TRBV18 and TRBJ1-5; 9 bases fit TRBD1. CDR3 size: 15 residues. V was clipped by 2 bases and J by 2 bases; unmatched bases: 1. Per germline, CDR1 KGHSH and CDR2 LQKENI.

This sequence joins TRBV6-5 and TRBJ2-6, with D uncertain. With 5 bases removed from V and 0 bases from J, the gap between germline ends came to 8 bases. The CDR3 length is 15 residues. Germline CDR1 MNHEY, CDR2 SVGAGI. CDR3 sequence: CASSPQDSGANVLTF. Written as DNA, the CDR3 is TGTGCCAGCAGTCCTCAGGACTCTGGGGCCAACGTCCTGACTTTC.

The rearrangement joins TRBV7-9 to TRBJ1-1; 7 bases are shared with TRBD1. V gave up 10 bases and J gave up 1 base; unmatched junction bases: 6. CDR1 and CDR2 (germline): SEHNR, FQNEAQ (reference sequence). The CDR3 totals 13 residues. CDR3: CATDRASNTEAFF. CDR3 bases: TGTGCCACCGACAGGGCCTCGAACACTGAAGCTTTCTTT. The variable domain in full, completed from reference TRBV7-9 and TRBJ1-1, reads DTGVSQNPRHKITKRGQNVTFRCDPISEHNRLYWYRQTLGQGPEFLTYFQNEAQLEKSRLLSDRFSAERPKGSFSTLEIQRTEQGDSAMYLCATDRASNTEAFFGQGTRLTVV.

The J gene is TRBJ2-2, the V gene TRBV6-4; TRBD1 or TRBD2 may be the D gene (6 bases each). Deletions cut 6 bases from V and 0 bases from J, with 11 bases between. CDR3 length equals 15 residues. Germline lookup yields CDR1 MRHNA and CDR2 SNTAGT. CDR3 DNA: TGTGCCAGCAGGCGGGACATATCGAACACCGGGGAGCTGTTTTTT. It codes for CASRRDISNTGELFF.

V usage is TRBV9 and J usage is TRBJ2-1; D is perhaps TRBD2 (6 bases). This CDR3 is 15 amino acids long. The V and J ends lost 1 base and 7 bases respectively, with 15 bases between them. CDR1 and CDR2 (germline): SGDLS, YYNGEE. The CDR3 DNA is TGTGCCAGCAGCGTAAGGACACTAGGAGGGAATGAGCAGTTCTTC. Its protein is CASSVRTLGGNEQFF.

This chain connects TRBV7-8 to TRBJ1-2; D is possibly TRBD1 (5 bases). CDR3 size: 15 residues. Deletions cut 5 bases from V and 1 base from J, with 14 bases between. Germline V gene sequence: CDR1 SGHVS, CDR2 FQNEAQ. Written as DNA, the CDR3 is TGTGCCAGCAGCCTCAGAGCACAGGATAACTATGGCTACACCTTC. It encodes CASSLRAQDNYGYTF. The whole variable domain, remainder taken from reference TRBV7-8 and TRBJ1-2, is GAGVSQSPRYKVAKRGQDVALRCDPISGHVSLFWYQQALGQGPEFLTYFQNEAQLDKSGLPSDRFFAERPEGSVSTLKIQRTQQEDSAVYLCASSLRAQDNYGYTFGSGTRLTVV.

V and J are TRBV11-2 and TRBJ1-4; the D is unclear. V was trimmed by 1 base and J by 3 bases, leaving 12 bases between them. There are 16 residues in the CDR3. Per germline, CDR1 SGHAT and CDR2 FQNNGV. CDR3 sequence: CASSLGGTASNEKLFF. The CDR3 DNA follows: TGTGCCAGCAGCTTAGGAGGTACAGCCTCTAATGAAAAACTGTTTTTT.

The J gene is TRBJ1-1, the V gene TRBV18; D remains unclear. Trimming shortened V by 2 bases and J by 2 bases, and 12 bases separated the two germline ends. The CDR3 runs 15 residues. The V gene's germline CDR1 is KGHSH and CDR2 LQKENI. CDR3 sequence: CASSPDGYLNTEAFF. CDR3 nucleotide sequence: TGTGCCAGCTCACCAGATGGGTACTTAAACACTGAAGCTTTCTTT.